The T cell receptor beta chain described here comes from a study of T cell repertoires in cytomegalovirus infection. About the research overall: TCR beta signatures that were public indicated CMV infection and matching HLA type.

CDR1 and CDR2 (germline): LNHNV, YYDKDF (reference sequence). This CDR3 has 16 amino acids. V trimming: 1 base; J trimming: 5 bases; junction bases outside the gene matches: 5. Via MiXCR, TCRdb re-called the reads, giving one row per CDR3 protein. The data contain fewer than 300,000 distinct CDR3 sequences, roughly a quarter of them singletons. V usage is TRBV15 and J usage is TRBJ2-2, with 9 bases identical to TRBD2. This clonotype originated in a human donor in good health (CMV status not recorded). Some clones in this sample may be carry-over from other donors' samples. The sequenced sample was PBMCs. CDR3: CATSRVGGRDTGELFF. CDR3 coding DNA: TGTGCCACCAGCAGAGTAGGCGGGAGGGATACCGGGGAGCTGTTTTTT.